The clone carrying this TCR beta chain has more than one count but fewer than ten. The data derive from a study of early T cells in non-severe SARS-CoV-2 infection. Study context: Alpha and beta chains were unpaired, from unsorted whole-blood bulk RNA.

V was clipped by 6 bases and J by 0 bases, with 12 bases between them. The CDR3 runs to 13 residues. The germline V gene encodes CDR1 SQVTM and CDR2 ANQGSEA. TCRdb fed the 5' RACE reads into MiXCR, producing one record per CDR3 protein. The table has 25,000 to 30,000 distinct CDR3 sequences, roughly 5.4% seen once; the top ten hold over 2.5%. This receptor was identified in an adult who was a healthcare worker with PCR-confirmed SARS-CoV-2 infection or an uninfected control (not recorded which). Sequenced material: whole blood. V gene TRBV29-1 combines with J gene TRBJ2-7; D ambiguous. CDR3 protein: CSVGNSLSYEQYF. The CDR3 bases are TGCAGCGTGGGGAACAGCCTCTCCTACGAGCAGTACTTC.